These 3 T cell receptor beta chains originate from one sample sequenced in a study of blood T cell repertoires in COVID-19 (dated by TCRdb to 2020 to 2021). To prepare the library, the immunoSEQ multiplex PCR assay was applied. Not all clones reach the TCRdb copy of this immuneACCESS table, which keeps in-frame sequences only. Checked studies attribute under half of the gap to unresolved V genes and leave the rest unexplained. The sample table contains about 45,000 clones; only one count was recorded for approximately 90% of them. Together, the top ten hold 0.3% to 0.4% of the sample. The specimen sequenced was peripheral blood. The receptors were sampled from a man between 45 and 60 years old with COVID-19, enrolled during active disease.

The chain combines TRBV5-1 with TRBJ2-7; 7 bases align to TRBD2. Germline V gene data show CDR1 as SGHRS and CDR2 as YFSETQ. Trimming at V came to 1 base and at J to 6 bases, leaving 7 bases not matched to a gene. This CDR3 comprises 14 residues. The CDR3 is CASSLRAGRSEQYF. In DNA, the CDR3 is TGCGCCAGCAGCTTGAGAGCGGGACGCAGCGAGCAGTACTTC.

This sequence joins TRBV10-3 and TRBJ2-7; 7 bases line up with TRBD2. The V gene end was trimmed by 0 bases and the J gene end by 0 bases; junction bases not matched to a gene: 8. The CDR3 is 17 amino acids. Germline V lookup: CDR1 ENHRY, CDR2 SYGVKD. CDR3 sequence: CAISESGRDLGSYEQYF. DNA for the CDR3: TGTGCCATCAGTGAGTCAGGGAGGGACTTGGGCTCCTACGAGCAGTACTTC.

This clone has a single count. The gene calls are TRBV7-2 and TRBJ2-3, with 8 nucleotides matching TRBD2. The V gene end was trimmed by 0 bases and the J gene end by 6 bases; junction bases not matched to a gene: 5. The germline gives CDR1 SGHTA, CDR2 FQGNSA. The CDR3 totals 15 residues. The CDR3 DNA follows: TGTGCCAGCAGCTTAGCGGGACTAGGGGCCGATACGCAGTATTTT. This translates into CASSLAGLGADTQYF.